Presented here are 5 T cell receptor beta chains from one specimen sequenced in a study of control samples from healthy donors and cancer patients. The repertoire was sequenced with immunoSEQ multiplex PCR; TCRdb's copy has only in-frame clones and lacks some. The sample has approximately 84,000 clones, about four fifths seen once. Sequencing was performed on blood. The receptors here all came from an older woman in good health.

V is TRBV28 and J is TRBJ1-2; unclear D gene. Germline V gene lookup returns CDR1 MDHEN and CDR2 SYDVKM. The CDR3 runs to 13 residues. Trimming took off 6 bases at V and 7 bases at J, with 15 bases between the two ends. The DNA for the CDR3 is TGTGCCAGCAGATTCGACCATATCGGTGGCTACACCTTC. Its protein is CASRFDHIGGYTF.

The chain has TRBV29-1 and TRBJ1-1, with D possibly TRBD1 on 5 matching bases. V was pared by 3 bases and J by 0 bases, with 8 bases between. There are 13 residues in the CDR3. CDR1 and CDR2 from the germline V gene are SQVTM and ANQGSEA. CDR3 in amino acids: CSVDRALNTEAFF. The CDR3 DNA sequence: TGCAGCGTTGACAGGGCACTGAACACTGAAGCTTTCTTT. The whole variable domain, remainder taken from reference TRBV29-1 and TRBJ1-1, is SAVISQKPSRDICQRGTSLTIQCQVDSQVTMMFWYRQQPGQSLTLIATANQGSEATYESGFVIDKFPISRPNLTFSTLTVSNMSPEDSSIYLCSVDRALNTEAFFGQGTRLTVV.

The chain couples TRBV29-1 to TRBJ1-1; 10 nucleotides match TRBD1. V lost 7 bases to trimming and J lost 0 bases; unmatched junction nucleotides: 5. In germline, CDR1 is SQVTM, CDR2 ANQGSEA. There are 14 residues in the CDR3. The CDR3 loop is CSADRGRMNTEAFF. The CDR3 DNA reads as TGCAGCGCCGACAGGGGGCGCATGAACACTGAAGCTTTCTTT. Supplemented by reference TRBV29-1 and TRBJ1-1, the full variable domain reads SAVISQKPSRDICQRGTSLTIQCQVDSQVTMMFWYRQQPGQSLTLIATANQGSEATYESGFVIDKFPISRPNLTFSTLTVSNMSPEDSSIYLCSADRGRMNTEAFFGQGTRLTVV.

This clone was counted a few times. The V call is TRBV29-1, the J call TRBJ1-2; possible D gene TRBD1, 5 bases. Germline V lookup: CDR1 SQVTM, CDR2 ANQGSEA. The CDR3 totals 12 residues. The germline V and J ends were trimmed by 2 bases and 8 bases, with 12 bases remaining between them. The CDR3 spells CSVERQGGGYTF. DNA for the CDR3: TGCAGCGTTGAACGGCAGGGAGGGGGCTACACCTTC.

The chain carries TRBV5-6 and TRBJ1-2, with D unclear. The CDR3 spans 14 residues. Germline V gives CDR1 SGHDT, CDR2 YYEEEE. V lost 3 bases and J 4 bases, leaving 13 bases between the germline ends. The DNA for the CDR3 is TGTGCCAGCAGCTCGGGTGGATGGGGCTATGGCTACACCTTC. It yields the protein CASSSGGWGYGYTF. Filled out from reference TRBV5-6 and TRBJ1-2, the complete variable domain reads DAGVTQSPTHLIKTRGQQVTLRCSPKSGHDTVSWYQQALGQGPQFIFQYYEEEERQRGNFPDRFSGHQFPNYSSELNVNALLLGDSALYLCASSSGGWGYGYTFGSGTRLTVV.